This T cell receptor beta chain was profiled in a study of blood T cells in healthy people across ages. The use of a sample-barcoded 5' primer and a J-beta primer mix characterized a second PCR of roughly 7 to 11 cycles. From the 5' RACE reads, TCRdb called clonotypes with MiXCR, one entry per CDR3 protein. The table lists 1.5 million to 2 million distinct CDR3 sequences, roughly 28% of them singletons. This clonotype has ten or more counts. Germline V gene lookup returns CDR1 SEHNR and CDR2 FQNEAQ (reference sequence). V was clipped by 1 base and J by 3 bases, with 13 bases between them. There are 15 residues in the CDR3.

What was sequenced was blood. The V gene is TRBV7-9, the J gene TRBJ2-7; D tentatively reads TRBD1 or TRBD2 (7 bases each). This TCR was recovered from a woman in her 30s in good health. The CDR3 loop is CASSLGEGAIYEQYF. The CDR3 coding sequence is TGTGCCAGCAGCTTAGGGGAGGGGGCAATCTACGAGCAGTACTTC.